This entry features one TCR beta chain sequence. This sample is drawn from a study of T cell changes during pregnancy in multiple sclerosis. The table came from immunoSEQ multiplex PCR; TCRdb's copy has only in-frame clones and leaves some out. The profile shows about 44,000 clones, roughly 90% of them singletons. Germline-derived CDR1 and CDR2 are SGHTA and FQGTGA. Trimming took 1 base from V and 4 from J; bases not matched to a gene: 4. The CDR3 totals 16 residues. The TCR comes from a female donor with multiple sclerosis, enrolled in a pregnancy study. Sequencing was performed on CD4+ T cells from peripheral blood mononuclear cells, taken before pregnancy. This rearrangement joins TRBV7-3 to TRBJ2-2; TRBD2 matches at 9 bases. DNA for the CDR3: TGTGCCAGCAGCTTAAGGCGGGGGGGCTCCACCGGGGAGCTGTTTTTT. Its translation: CASSLRRGGSTGELFF. Drawing the rest from reference TRBV7-3 and TRBJ2-2, the complete variable domain is GAGVSQTPSNKVTEKGKYVELRCDPISGHTALYWYRQSLGQGPEFLIYFQGTGAADDSGLPNDRFFAVRPEGSVSTLKIQRTERGDSAVYLCASSLRRGGSTGELFFGEGSRLTVL.